A selection of T cell receptor beta chains follows, all from one sample in a study of CD8+CD57+ T cells in acquired aplastic anemia. TCRdb ran MiXCR on the reads and lists one entry per CDR3 protein. The table shows around 500,000 distinct CDR3 sequences, with approximately 33% occurring only once. Sequences were obtained from sorted CD4+, CD8+, or CD8+CD57+ T cells (not recorded which) from PBMCs. All receptors come from a human donor with aplastic anemia. Each CDR3 is given without its conserved first and last residue.

TRBJ1-2 TRBV15 ATSKDHLGSNYGYT
TRBJ2-5 TRBV12-3/TRBV12-4 ASSWEGQETQY
TRBJ2-1 TRBV24-1 ATSGTDFYNEQF
TRBJ1-1 TRBV9 ASSADIRNTEAF
TRBJ2-7 TRBV25-1 ASGGQGYEQY
TRBJ1-6 TRBV5-1 ASSLVFGDVNSPLH
TRBJ1-2 TRBV7-9 ASSLPDRGNYGYT
TRBJ2-7 TRBV12-3/TRBV12-4 ASTQQGAISEQY
TRBJ1-5 TRBV11-1 ASSLFGGTGGRPQH
TRBJ1-6 TRBV6-5 ANSYRNSPLH
TRBJ2-7 TRBV5-1 ASSRTGPSSYEQY
TRBJ2-5 TRBV20-1 SAVYGTHQETQY
TRBJ1-6 TRBV7-9 ASRVKNSPLR
TRBJ1-1 TRBV7-9 ASSLVPD
TRBJ2-7 TRBV10-3 ASSYSRDKSYEQC
TRBJ1-1 TRBV14 ASSPRVTANTEAF
TRBJ1-2 TRBV30 AWYREDYGYT
TRBJ2-7 TRBV5-5 ASSLAGQGAEQY
TRBJ2-1 TRBV20-1 SARRDGRSYNEQF
TRBJ1-5 TRBV30 AWNPGINQPQH
TRBJ2-7 TRBV20-1 SARGQGAGEQY
TRBJ1-6 TRBV3-1 ASSRQGTENSPLH
TRBJ2-6 TRBV3-1 ASSPWDKSLSGANVLT
TRBJ1-1 TRBV27 ASRVSDFYTEAF
TRBJ1-2 TRBV6-2/TRBV6-3 ASVRAAGYGYT
TRBJ1-1 TRBV5-1 ASTLRLQGGTEAF
TRBJ1-2 TRBV7-9 ASSPGGTGYT
TRBJ2-7 TRBV3-1 ASSQVGTAKAGLYEQY
TRBJ1-1 TRBV29-1 SVEVGGLGTEAF
TRBJ1-2 TRBV25-1 ASSAYGTDHNYGYT
TRBJ2-2 TRBV6-1 ASAQQGSGELF
TRBJ2-7 TRBV4-1 ASSQVGLPKYEQY
TRBJ1-3 TRBV6-1 ASRGRLDSGNTIY
TRBJ1-4 TRBV4-2 ASSPDWGAREKLF
TRBJ2-5 TRBV20-1 SARGIETQY
TRBJ2-7 TRBV7-3 ASSLAGEKY
TRBJ1-3 TRBV10-3 ASSYSGPWRDTIY
TRBJ1-1 TRBV19 ASSIVAAPNTEAF
TRBJ1-1 TRBV9 ASSVAQENTEAF
TRBJ2-5 TRBV9 ASNRRLSGETQY
TRBJ2-2 TRBV5-1 ASSRQQGFTGELF
TRBJ1-2 TRBV15 ATSSPGQGNYGYT
TRBJ1-5 TRBV7-9 ASSLQANQPQH
TRBJ2-7 TRBV2 ASSPPGQRLYEQY
TRBJ2-2 TRBV11-2 ASSIGLAGGFPGELF
TRBJ2-2 TRBV10-1 ASSTRTGELF
TRBJ1-1 TRBV7-2 ASSLVGQGNTEAF
TRBJ2-5 TRBV25-1 ASSPPGAVETQY